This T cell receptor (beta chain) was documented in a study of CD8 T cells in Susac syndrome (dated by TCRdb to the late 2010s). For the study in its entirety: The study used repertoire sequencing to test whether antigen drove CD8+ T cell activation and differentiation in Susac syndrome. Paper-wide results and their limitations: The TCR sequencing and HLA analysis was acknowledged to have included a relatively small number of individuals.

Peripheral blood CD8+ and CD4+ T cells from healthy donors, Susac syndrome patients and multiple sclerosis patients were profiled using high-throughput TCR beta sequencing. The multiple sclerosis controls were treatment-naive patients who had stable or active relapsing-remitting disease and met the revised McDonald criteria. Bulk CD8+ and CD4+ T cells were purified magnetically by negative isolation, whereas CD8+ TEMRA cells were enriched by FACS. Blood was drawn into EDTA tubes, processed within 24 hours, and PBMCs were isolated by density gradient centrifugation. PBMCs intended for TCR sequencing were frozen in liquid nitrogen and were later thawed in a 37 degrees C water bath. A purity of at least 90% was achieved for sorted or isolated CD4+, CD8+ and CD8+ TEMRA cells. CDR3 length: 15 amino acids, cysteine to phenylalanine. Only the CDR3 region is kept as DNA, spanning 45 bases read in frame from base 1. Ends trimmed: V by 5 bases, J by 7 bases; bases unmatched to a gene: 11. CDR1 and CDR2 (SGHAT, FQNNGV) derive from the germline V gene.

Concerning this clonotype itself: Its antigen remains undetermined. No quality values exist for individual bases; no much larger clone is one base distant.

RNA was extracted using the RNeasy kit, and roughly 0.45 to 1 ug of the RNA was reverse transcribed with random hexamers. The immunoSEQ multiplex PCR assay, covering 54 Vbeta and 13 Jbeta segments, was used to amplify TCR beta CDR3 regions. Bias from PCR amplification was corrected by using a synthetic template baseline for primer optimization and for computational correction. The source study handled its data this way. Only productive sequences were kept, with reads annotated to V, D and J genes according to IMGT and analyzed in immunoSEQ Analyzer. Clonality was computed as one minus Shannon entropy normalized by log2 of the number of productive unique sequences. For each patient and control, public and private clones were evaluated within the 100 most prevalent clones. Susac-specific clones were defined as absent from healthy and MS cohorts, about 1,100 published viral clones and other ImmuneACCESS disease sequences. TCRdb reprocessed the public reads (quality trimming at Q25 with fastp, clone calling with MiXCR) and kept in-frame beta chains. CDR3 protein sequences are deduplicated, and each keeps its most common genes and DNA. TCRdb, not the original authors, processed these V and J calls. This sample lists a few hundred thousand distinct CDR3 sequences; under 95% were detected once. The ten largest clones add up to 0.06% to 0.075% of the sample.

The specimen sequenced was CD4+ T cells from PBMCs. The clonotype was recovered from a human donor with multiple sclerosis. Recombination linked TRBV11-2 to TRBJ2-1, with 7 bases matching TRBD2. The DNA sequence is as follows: TGTGCCAGCAGCCGACCGGGACTACGATTAAATGAGCAGTTCTTC. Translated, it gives CASSRPGLRLNEQFF.